A selection of T cell receptor beta chains follows, all from one sample in a study of blood T cell repertoires in COVID-19. Some clones are missing from TCRdb's copy, which holds only in-frame ones; the method was immunoSEQ multiplex PCR. The table includes fewer than 400,000 clones, around 90% detected once. Sequenced sample: PBMCs or T cells enriched from blood (not recorded which). All receptors come from a man aged 55 to 70 who had recovered from COVID-19. CDR3s include the opening cysteine and the closing phenylalanine or tryptophan. Each record gives: clone size, D gene, J gene, V gene, CDR3 protein, CDR3 DNA. The D gene is left open where the match is weak. Clone size, where shown, is once, few, many, or a class for clones that have expanded.

clone_size: NA; d_call: NA; j_call: TRBJ1-1; v_call: TRBV28; cdr3_aa: CASSLAGPNTEAFF; cdr3_nt: TGTGCCAGCAGTTTGGCAGGGCCGAACACTGAAGCTTTCTTT
clone_size: NA; d_call: NA; j_call: TRBJ2-5; v_call: TRBV9; cdr3_aa: CASSVVGEKQETQYF; cdr3_nt: TGTGCCAGCAGCGTAGTTGGAGAGAAACAAGAGACCCAGTACTTC
clone_size: NA; d_call: NA; j_call: TRBJ2-2; v_call: TRBV7-3; cdr3_aa: CASSNRGRENTGELFF; cdr3_nt: TGTGCCAGCAGCAACCGGGGTAGGGAAAACACCGGGGAGCTGTTTTTT
clone_size: NA; d_call: NA; j_call: TRBJ2-3; v_call: TRBV24-1; cdr3_aa: CATSDLTRSTDTQYF; cdr3_nt: TGTGCCACCAGTGATTTGACTCGCAGCACAGATACGCAGTATTTT
clone_size: NA; d_call: NA; j_call: TRBJ1-4; v_call: TRBV7-9; cdr3_aa: CASSLGLNEKLFF; cdr3_nt: TGTGCCAGCAGCTTAGGACTTAATGAAAAACTGTTTTTT
clone_size: once; d_call: TRBD2; j_call: TRBJ2-1; v_call: TRBV6-4; cdr3_aa: CASSLSGDYNEQFF; cdr3_nt: TGTGCCAGCAGTTTGAGCGGGGATTACAATGAGCAGTTCTTC
clone_size: NA; d_call: NA; j_call: TRBJ1-4; v_call: TRBV19; cdr3_aa: CASSLGGGNEKLFF; cdr3_nt: TGTGCCAGTTCATTGGGAGGCGGTAATGAAAAACTGTTTTTT
clone_size: once; d_call: TRBD2; j_call: TRBJ2-5; v_call: TRBV2; cdr3_aa: CASSPRTSGRSETQYF; cdr3_nt: TGTGCCAGCAGTCCCCGGACTAGCGGGAGGTCAGAGACCCAGTACTTC
clone_size: NA; d_call: TRBD1; j_call: TRBJ1-5; v_call: TRBV27; cdr3_aa: CASSRGQGYQPQHF; cdr3_nt: TGTGCCAGCAGTCGAGGACAGGGGTATCAGCCCCAGCATTTT
clone_size: NA; d_call: TRBD1; j_call: TRBJ1-2; v_call: TRBV5-6; cdr3_aa: CASSKNADRGHYGYTF; cdr3_nt: TGTGCCAGCAGCAAAAACGCGGACAGGGGGCACTATGGCTACACCTTC
clone_size: NA; d_call: NA; j_call: TRBJ1-1; v_call: TRBV7-8; cdr3_aa: CASSSTENTEAFF; cdr3_nt: TGTGCCAGCAGCTCGACAGAGAACACTGAAGCTTTCTTT